This T cell receptor (beta chain) was captured in a study of CD4 T cells in relation to SARS-CoV-2 and coronaviruses. Study as a whole: TCR beta CDR3s were sequenced after roughly 10-day antigen culture of PBMCs.

The CDR3 contains 15 residues. Trimming took 1 base from V and 5 from J; bases not matched to a gene: 5. Germline V CDR1 and CDR2: SGHVS, FQNEAQ. This clone was seen once. Its cognate antigen is unknown. CD4+ T cells from unexposed donors were obtained before the COVID-19 pandemic (2011-2018). CD4+ T cells were isolated from the cells after 10 days of culture. Cells permitting, SARS-CoV-2 S/N and four cold-coronavirus spikes were tested on unexposed-donor CD4+ T cells. Study-level findings and limits: Compared with monoreactive clones, crossreactive clones showed significantly weaker SARS-CoV-2 expansion.

Some clones are missing from TCRdb's copy, which holds only in-frame ones; the method was immunoSEQ multiplex PCR. The table includes approximately 12,000 clones, 70% to 85% detected once. This chain joins TRBV7-8 and TRBJ2-1; 7 nucleotides align to TRBD2. Material for sequencing was CD4+ T cells from PBMCs, cultured in vitro. This sequence was found in a human donor in good health. The CDR3 DNA sequence: TGTGCCAGCAGCTTAGGCGCTAGCGGAAACAATGAGCAGTTCTTC. It translates to CASSLGASGNNEQFF.